This TCR beta chain was recorded in a study of Ad26.COV2.S vaccination and SARS-CoV-2 variants. Study at large: Ad26.COV2.S was injected intramuscularly once or twice, 56 days apart.

V dropped 5 bases and J dropped 0; count of bases not matched to a gene: 7. CDR1 is SGHTA and CDR2 is FQGTGA in the germline V gene. The CDR3 has 17 amino acids. Clones were read by immunoSEQ multiplex PCR, and TCRdb kept only the in-frame ones, dropping some. The table has some 290,000 clones, 86% seen once. Treatment given: roughly 19 received Ad26.COV2.S at low or high dose, single or two shots; about 5 received placebo; per-sample allocation not given. Material that was analyzed had been drawn on day 63 after the first vaccine or placebo injection. About this clone itself: Its cognate antigen is unknown.

General study points: Responses of spike-specific T cells (both CD8+ and CD4+) reportedly showed substantial breadth after vaccination. Breadth and depth estimates from TCRs may understate total T cell responses.

The source was peripheral blood, collected in a trial of Ad26.COV2.S vaccine versus placebo. The sequence was obtained from a person aged 18-65 years who received the Ad26.COV2.S COVID-19 vaccine or a placebo. The V gene is TRBV7-3, the J gene TRBJ2-5, with 12 bases lining up with TRBD2. CDR3 sequence: CASSHQSSGGDQETQYF. The CDR3 DNA is TGTGCCAGCAGCCATCAATCTAGCGGGGGGGACCAAGAGACCCAGTACTTC.